This record concerns one TCR beta chain sequence. TCRdb re-called the 5' RACE reads through MiXCR, storing one row per CDR3 protein. This sample has 40,000 to 50,000 distinct CDR3 sequences, with about 20% found just once. The sample originates from a study of chronic HIV infection and antiretroviral therapy. CDR3 length: 11 residues. The V end was cut by 6 bases, the J end by 5 bases, with 7 bases between. Germline CDR1 MDHEN, CDR2 SYDVKM. The chain has TRBV28 and TRBJ1-1; D gene unclear. This clonotype was sampled from an adult who had HIV and had not received antiretroviral therapy, or was an uninfected healthy control (not recorded which). Material: peripheral blood. CDR3 coding DNA: TGTGCCAGCAGAATTTTTACTGAAGCTTTCTTT. This gives the protein CASRIFTEAFF. Combining the CDR3 with reference TRBV28 and TRBJ1-1 gives the whole variable domain DVKVTQSSRYLVKRTGEKVFLECVQDMDHENMFWYRQDPGLGLRLIYFSYDVKMKEKGDIPEGYSVSREKKERFSLILESASTNQTSMYLCASRIFTEAFFGQGTRLTVV.